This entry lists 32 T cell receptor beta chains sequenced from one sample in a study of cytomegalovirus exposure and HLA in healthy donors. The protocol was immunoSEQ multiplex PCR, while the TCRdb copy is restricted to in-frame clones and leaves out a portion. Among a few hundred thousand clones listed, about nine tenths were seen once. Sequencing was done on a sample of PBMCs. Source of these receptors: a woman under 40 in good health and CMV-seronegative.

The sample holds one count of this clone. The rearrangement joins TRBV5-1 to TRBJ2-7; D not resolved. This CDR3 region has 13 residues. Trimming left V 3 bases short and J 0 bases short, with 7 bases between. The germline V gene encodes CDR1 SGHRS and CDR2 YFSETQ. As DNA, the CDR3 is TGCGCCAGCAGCTATACTGGCTCCTACGAGCAGTACTTC. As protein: CASSYTGSYEQYF. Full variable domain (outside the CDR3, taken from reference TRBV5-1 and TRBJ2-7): KAGVTQTPRYLIKTRGQQVTLSCSPISGHRSVSWYQQTPGQGLQFLFEYFSETQRNKGNFPGRFSGRQFSNSRSEMNVSTLELGDSALYLCASSYTGSYEQYFGPGTRLTVT.

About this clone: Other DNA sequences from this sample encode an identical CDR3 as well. This CDR3 is CSVGGHSNQPQHF. CDR3 bases: TGCAGCGTTGGCGGACATAGCAATCAGCCCCAGCATTTT. The chain links TRBV29-1 to TRBJ1-5, with D maybe TRBD1 (5 bases). In germline, CDR1 is SQVTM, CDR2 ANQGSEA. V was clipped by 4 bases and J by 0 bases, with 7 bases between them. The CDR3 has 13 residues.

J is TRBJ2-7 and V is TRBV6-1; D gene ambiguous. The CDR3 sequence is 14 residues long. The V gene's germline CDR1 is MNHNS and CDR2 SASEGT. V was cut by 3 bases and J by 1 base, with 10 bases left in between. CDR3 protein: CASSDGPGSYEQYF. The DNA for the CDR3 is TGTGCCAGCAGTGATGGTCCCGGTTCCTACGAGCAGTACTTC.

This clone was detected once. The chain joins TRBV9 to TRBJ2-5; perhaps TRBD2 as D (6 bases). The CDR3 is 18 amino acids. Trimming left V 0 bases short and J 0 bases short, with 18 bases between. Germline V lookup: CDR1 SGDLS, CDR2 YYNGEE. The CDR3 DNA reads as TGTGCCAGCAGCGTAGGAGGGAACCCTCTAGCGAACCAAGAGACCCAGTACTTC. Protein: CASSVGGNPLANQETQYF.

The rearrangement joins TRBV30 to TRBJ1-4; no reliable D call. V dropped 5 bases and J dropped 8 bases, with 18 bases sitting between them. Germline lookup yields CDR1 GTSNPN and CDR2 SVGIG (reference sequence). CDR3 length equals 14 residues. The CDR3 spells CAWGPDTMPEKLFF. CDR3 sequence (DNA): TGTGCCTGGGGCCCTGACACGATGCCCGAAAAACTGTTTTTT.

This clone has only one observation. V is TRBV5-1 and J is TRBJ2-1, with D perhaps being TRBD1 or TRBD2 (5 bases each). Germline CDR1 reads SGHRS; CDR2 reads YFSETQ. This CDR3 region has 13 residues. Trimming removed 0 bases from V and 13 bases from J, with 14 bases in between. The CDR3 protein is CASSLAWQGDQFF. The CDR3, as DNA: TGCGCCAGCAGCTTGGCATGGCAGGGAGATCAGTTCTTC.

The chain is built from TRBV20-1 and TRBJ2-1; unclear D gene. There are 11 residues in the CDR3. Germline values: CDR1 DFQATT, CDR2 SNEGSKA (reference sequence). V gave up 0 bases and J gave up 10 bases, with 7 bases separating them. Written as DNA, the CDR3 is TGCAGTGCTAGAGATTTTTCCGAGCAGTTCTTC. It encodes CSARDFSEQFF.

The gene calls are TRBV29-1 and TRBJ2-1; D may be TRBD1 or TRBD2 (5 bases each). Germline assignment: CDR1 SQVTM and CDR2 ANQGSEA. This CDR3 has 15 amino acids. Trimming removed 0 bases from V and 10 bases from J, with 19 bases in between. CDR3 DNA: TGCAGCGTTGAAGAGATACTAGTCCCCTGGGGGGAGCAGTTCTTC. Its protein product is CSVEEILVPWGEQFF.

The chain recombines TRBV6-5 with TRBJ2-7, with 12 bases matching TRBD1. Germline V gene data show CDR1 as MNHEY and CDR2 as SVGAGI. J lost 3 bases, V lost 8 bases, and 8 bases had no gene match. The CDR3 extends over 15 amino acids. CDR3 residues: CASPVGQGAFYEQYF. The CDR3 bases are TGTGCCAGCCCTGTGGGACAGGGGGCTTTCTACGAGCAGTACTTC.

The CDR3 spells CASSRTSETQYF. The CDR3 region has the DNA TGTGCCAGCAGTCGGACTAGCGAGACCCAGTACTTC. The rearrangement joins TRBV7-9 to TRBJ2-5; 8 nucleotides align to TRBD2. The V and J ends lost 6 bases and 5 bases, in that order; junction bases with no gene match: 2. CDR3 length: 12 amino acids. Germline CDR1 and CDR2: SEHNR and FQNEAQ (reference sequence).

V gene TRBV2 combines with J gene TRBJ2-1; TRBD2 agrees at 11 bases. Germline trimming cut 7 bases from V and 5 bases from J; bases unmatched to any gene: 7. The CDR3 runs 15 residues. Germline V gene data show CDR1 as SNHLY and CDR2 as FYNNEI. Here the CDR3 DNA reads TGTGCCAGCATTACCCTAGCGGGAGGCCACAATGAGCAGTTCTTC. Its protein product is CASITLAGGHNEQFF.

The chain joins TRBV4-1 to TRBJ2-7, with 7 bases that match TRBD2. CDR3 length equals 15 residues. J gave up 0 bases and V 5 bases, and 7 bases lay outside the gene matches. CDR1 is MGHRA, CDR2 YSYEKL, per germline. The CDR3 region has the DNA TGCGCCAGCAGCGCCACTAGCGCGAGCTCCTACGAGCAGTACTTC. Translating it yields CASSATSASSYEQYF.

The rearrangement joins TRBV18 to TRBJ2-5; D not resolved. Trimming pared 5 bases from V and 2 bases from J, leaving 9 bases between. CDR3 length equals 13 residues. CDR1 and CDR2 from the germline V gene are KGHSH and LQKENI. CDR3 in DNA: TGTGCCAGCTCAGGAACTTCACAAGAGACCCAGTACTTC. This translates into CASSGTSQETQYF.

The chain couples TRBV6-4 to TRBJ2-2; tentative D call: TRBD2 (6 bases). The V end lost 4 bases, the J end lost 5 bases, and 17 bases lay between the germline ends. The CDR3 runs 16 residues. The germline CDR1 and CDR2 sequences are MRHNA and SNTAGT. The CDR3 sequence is CASSATAGLRTGELFF. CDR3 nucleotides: TGTGCCAGCAGTGCTACGGCGGGACTCCGTACCGGGGAGCTGTTTTTT.

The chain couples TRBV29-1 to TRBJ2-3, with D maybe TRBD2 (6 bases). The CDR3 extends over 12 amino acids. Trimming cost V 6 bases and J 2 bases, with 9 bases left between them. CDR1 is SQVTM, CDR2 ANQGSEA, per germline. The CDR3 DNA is TGCAGCGTGGCTAGCGACACAGATACGCAGTATTTT. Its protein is CSVASDTDTQYF.

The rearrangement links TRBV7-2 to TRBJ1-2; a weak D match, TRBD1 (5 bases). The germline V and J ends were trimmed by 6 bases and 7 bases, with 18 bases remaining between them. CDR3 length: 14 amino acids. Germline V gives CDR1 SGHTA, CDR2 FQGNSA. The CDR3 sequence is CASSSRVAERGYTF. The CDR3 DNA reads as TGTGCCAGCAGTTCCAGGGTGGCGGAGCGTGGCTACACCTTC.

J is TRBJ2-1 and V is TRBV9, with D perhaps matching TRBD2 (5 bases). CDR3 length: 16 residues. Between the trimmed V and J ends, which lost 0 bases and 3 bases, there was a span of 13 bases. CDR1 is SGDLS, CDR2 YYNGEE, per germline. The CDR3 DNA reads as TGTGCCAGCAGCGTAGCGGGGTTGGGCAGCTACAATGAGCAGTTCTTC. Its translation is CASSVAGLGSYNEQFF. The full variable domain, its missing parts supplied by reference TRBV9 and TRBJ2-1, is DSGVTQTPKHLITATGQRVTLRCSPRSGDLSVYWYQQSLDQGLQFLIQYYNGEERAKGNILERFSAQQFPDLHSELNLSSLELGDSALYFCASSVAGLGSYNEQFFGPGTRLTVL.

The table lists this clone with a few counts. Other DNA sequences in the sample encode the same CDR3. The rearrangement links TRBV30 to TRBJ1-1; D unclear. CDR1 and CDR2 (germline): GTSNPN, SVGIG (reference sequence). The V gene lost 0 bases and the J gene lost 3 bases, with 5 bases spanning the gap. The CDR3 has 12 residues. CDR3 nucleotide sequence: TGTGCCTGGAGTGTACTCGACACTGAAGCTTTCTTT. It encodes CAWSVLDTEAFF.

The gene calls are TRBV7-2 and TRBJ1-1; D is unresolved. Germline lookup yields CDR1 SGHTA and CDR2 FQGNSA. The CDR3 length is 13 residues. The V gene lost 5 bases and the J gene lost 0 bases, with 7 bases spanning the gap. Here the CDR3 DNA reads TGTGCCAGCAGCAGAGATTTGAACACTGAAGCTTTCTTT. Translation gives CASSRDLNTEAFF.

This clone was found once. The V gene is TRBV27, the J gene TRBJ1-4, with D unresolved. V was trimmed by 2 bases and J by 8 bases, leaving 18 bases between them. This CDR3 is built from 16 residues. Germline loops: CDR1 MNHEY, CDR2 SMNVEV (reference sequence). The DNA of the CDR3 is TGTGCCAGCAGTTTAACGGTGCATGGTCGCGGGGAAAAACTGTTTTTT. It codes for CASSLTVHGRGEKLFF.

The CDR3 loop is CASFETGRTGELFF. Written as DNA, the CDR3 is TGTGCCAGCTTTGAGACAGGGCGGACCGGGGAGCTGTTTTTT. The V gene is TRBV5-8, the J gene TRBJ2-2; TRBD1 aligns across 7 bases. Germline CDR1 and CDR2: SGHTS and YDEGEE. The CDR3 totals 14 residues. J lost 5 bases, V lost 7 bases, and 8 bases had no gene match.

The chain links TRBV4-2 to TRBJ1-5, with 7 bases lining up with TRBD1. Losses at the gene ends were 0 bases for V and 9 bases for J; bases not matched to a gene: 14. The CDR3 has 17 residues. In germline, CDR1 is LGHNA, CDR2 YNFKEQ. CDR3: CASSQESTAGQLGPQHF. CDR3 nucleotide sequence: TGTGCCAGCAGCCAAGAAAGTACTGCGGGACAGTTAGGGCCCCAGCATTTT.

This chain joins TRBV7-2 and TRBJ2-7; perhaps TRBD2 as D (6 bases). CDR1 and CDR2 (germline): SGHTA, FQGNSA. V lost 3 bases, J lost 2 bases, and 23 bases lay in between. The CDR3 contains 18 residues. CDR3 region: CASSFVSTGTAGTYEQYF. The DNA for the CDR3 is TGTGCCAGCAGCTTCGTCTCAACCGGGACTGCAGGGACCTACGAGCAGTACTTC.

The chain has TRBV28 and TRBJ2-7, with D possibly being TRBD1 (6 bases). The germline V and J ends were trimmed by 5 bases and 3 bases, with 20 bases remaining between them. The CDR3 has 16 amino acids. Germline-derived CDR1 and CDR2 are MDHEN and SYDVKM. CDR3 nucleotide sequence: TGTGCCAGCAGTAGAGAACAGGGTTTGAGGAGCTACGAGCAGTACTTC. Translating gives CASSREQGLRSYEQYF.

In DNA form, the CDR3 reads TGTGCCAGCAGTAAGGGGGGGGCCGGGGCCCAGTACTTC. It codes for CASSKGGAGAQYF. The chain couples TRBV11-2 to TRBJ2-5; weak D call: TRBD2 (7 bases). Deletions cut 6 bases from V and 9 bases from J, with 17 bases between. The CDR3 runs 13 residues. Germline V gives CDR1 SGHAT, CDR2 FQNNGV.

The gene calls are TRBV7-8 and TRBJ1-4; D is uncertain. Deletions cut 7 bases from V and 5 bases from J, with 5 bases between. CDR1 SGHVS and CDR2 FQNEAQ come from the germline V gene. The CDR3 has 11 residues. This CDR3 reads CASTRNEKLFF. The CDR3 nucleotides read TGTGCCAGCACCAGAAATGAAAAACTGTTTTTT.

This chain's CDR3 is CASSLGFPGQEDTQYF. CDR3 nucleotide sequence: TGTGCCAGCAGCTTAGGCTTCCCGGGACAGGAGGATACGCAGTATTTT. This chain joins TRBV7-2 and TRBJ2-3, with TRBD1 matching over 8 bases. Trimming took 1 base from V and 6 from J; bases not matched to a gene: 9. The CDR3 length is 16 residues. The V gene's germline CDR1 is SGHTA and CDR2 FQGNSA.

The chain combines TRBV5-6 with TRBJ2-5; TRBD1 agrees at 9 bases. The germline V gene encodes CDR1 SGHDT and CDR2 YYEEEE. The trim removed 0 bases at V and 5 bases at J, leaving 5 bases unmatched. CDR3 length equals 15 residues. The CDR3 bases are TGTGCCAGCAGCTTGGGGACAGGGGCCTCTGAGACCCAGTACTTC. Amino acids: CASSLGTGASETQYF.

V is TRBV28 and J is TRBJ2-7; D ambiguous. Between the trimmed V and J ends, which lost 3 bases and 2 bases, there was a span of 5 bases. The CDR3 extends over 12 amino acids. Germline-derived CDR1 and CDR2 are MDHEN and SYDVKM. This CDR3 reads CASSFGAYEQYF. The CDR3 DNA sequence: TGTGCCAGCAGTTTCGGAGCCTACGAGCAGTACTTC.

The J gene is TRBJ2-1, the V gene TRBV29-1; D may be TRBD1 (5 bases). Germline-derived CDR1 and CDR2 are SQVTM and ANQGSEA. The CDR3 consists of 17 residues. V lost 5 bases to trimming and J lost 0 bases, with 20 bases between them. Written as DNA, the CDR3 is TGCAGCGTTCGACAGCTCACCGCTCTCACCTCCTACAATGAGCAGTTCTTC. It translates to CSVRQLTALTSYNEQFF.

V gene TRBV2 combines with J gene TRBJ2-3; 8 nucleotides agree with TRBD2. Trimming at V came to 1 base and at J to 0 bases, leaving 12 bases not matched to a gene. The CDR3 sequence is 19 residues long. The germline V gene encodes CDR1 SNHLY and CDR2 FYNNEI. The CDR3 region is CASSEGETRLAGSTDTQYF. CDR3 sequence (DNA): TGTGCCAGCAGTGAAGGGGAGACTAGATTAGCGGGAAGCACAGATACGCAGTATTTT.

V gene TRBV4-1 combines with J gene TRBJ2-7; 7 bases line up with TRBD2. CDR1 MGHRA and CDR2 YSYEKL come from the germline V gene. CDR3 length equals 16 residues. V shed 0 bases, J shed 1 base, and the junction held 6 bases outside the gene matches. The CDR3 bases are TGCGCCAGCAGCCAAGATTCCGCGGGAGCTTCCTACGAGCAGTACTTC. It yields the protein CASSQDSAGASYEQYF.